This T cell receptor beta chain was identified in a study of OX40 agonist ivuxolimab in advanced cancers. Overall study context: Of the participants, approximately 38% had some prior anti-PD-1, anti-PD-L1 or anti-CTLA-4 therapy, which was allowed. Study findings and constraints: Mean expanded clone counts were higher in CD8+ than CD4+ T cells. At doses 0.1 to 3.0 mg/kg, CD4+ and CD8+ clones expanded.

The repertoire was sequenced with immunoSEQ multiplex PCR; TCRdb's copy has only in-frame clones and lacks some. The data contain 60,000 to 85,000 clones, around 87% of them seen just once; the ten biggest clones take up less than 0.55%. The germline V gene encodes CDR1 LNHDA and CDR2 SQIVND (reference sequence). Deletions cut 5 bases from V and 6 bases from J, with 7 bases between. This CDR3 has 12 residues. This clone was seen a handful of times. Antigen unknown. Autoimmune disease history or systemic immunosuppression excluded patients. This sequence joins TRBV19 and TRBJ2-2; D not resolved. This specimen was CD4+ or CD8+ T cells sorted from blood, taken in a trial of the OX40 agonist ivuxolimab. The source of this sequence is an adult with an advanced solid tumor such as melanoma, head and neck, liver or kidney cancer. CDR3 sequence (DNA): TGTGCCAGTAGTGAAAGTCCCGGGGAGCTGTTTTTT. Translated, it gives CASSESPGELFF.